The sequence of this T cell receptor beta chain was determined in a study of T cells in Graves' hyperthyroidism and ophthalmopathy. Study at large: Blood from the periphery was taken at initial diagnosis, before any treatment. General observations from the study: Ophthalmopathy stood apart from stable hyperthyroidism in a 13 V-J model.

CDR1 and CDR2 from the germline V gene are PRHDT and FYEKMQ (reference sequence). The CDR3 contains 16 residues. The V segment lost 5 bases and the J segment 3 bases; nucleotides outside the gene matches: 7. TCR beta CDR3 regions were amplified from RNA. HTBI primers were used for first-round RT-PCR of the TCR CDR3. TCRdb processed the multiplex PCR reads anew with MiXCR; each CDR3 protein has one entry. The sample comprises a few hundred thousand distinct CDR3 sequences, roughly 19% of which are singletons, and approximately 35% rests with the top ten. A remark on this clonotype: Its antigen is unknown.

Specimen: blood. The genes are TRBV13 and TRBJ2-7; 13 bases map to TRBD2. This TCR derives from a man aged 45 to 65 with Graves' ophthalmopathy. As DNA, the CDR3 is TGTGCCAGCAGCCCCCTGACTAGCGGGAGGATCTACGAGCAGTACTTC. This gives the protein CASSPLTSGRIYEQYF.